This T cell receptor (beta chain) was found in a study of blood T cell repertoires in COVID-19. Study as a whole: Samples taken during acute and convalescent COVID-19 were collected in the United States, Italy and Spain. Sources were T cells, B-cell-depleted T cells, or PBMCs; the material itself was cDNA or gDNA.

This clone showed up just a few times. Original processing methods: From reference gene primer amplification, estimates of nucleated cell counts were derived. The assay was immunoSEQ multiplex PCR, and TCRdb's table has in-frame clones only and misses some. V, J and clone size reflect that table, while D and trimming were determined from the DNA. The table includes about 59,000 clones, approximately 83% detected once. The sequenced material came from peripheral blood. The source is a woman aged 80 or over with acute or convalescent COVID-19.

The CDR3 coding sequence is TGTGCCAGCAGTTTCCTAGCGGGAACAGATACGCAGTATTTT. This sequence encodes CASSFLAGTDTQYF. The genes are TRBV28 and TRBJ2-3, with 9 bases lining up with TRBD2. The germline gives CDR1 MDHEN, CDR2 SYDVKM. J was trimmed by 3 bases and V by 3 bases; bases with no gene match: 1. This CDR3 region has 14 residues. Full variable domain (missing parts from reference TRBV28 and TRBJ2-3): DVKVTQSSRYLVKRTGEKVFLECVQDMDHENMFWYRQDPGLGLRLIYFSYDVKMKEKGDIPEGYSVSREKKERFSLILESASTNQTSMYLCASSFLAGTDTQYFGPGTRLTVL.